Sequencing of this TCR beta chain was carried out in a study of response to subunit inactivated influenza vaccine. This CDR3 comprises 15 residues. Study findings and constraints: A suggestion made by the authors is that each seasonal influenza vaccination recruits few new T cells.

TCRdb re-called the RT-PCR reads with MiXCR, one entry per CDR3 protein. The table records approximately 500,000 distinct CDR3 sequences, 10% to 15% of them present only once. In regard to this clonotype: What it binds is not known.

The chain combines TRBV12-1 with TRBJ2-3; the tabulated D call, TRBD2, remains unverified against the DNA. TRBV12-1 is a listed pseudogene. The starting material was PBMCs from blood, obtained roughly 48 days after vaccination. The sequence derives from a man aged 45-65 years who received an inactivated influenza vaccine. The CDR3 region is CASSFATGVTDTQYF. The DNA of the CDR3 is TGTGCCAGCAGCTTTGCGACGGGAGTCACAGATACGCAGTATTTT.